This is a list of T cell receptor beta chains from one sample in a study of T cell responses to AZD1222 COVID-19 vaccine. Assay used: immunoSEQ multiplex PCR; TCRdb lists only in-frame clones, some missing. The sample comprises 180,000 or so clones, around 95% of which are singletons, and approximately 0.64% rests with the top ten. The sample here was peripheral blood, taken on day 0 of AZD1222 vaccination. The receptor source for this set is an adult in good health. Each CDR3 is given without its conserved first and last residue.

v_gene,j_gene,CDR3aa
TRBV5-1,TRBJ2-7,ASSLEGREQY
TRBV11-2,TRBJ2-4,ASSTPSGSENIQY
TRBV7-8,TRBJ2-1,ASRGAAGGPYNEQF
TRBV5-1,TRBJ2-5,ASSSAGQGLETQY
TRBV4-1,TRBJ2-3,ASSPSSSLDTQY
TRBV7-3,TRBJ2-6,ASSSGANVLT
TRBV15,TRBJ2-7,ATSRDGSSYEQY
TRBV27,TRBJ2-3,ASSLRGLAGGSDTQY
TRBV28,TRBJ2-1,ASSLRPTRYNEQF
TRBV10-3,TRBJ2-1,AISDDKRAGQF
TRBV30,TRBJ2-1,AWSGQRWNEQF
TRBV29-1,TRBJ1-2,SVDTGMGGYT
TRBV29-1,TRBJ2-7,SVGGGVRGIYEQY
TRBV6-6,TRBJ1-5,ASSSLGGPQH
TRBV11-2,TRBJ2-3,ASSLDRANTQY
TRBV6-5,TRBJ1-2,ASGQPGPANYGYT
TRBV14,TRBJ1-2,ASSPGQGANGYT
TRBV9,TRBJ1-1,ASSKYRGTEAF
TRBV2,TRBJ1-1,ASRVQGGGTEAF
TRBV19,TRBJ2-3,ASGPNTQY
TRBV11-2,TRBJ2-5,ASSFGGGGETQY
TRBV7-2,TRBJ1-2,ASNLQGGVPYT
TRBV5-5,TRBJ1-2,ASSFSTGDGGYT
TRBV11-2,TRBJ2-7,ASSLQGPLYEQY
TRBV6-2/TRBV6-3,TRBJ2-2,ASSSGRDTGELF
TRBV7-2,TRBJ2-3,ASSLGAFTDTQY
TRBV2,TRBJ2-7,ASREGTANSYEQY
TRBV6-5,TRBJ2-1,ASSYSEGYNEQF
TRBV27,TRBJ1-1,ASSRGQQYTEAF